This TCR beta chain was captured by sequencing in a study of shared clonotypes between healthy human individuals. CD45RO+ cells plus CCR7-negative CD45RA+ TemRA cells formed CD8 memory. With regard to this clone: Antigen unknown.

Generated by immunoSEQ multiplex PCR, the TCRdb table keeps only in-frame clones and is missing some. The repertoire holds about 110,000 clones, about 63% seen once, with over 20% in the top ten. Study-level points and caveats: It was the few donors that limited the genetic and exposure-history diversity represented.

Germline V gene sequence: CDR1 SEHNR, CDR2 FQNEAQ (reference sequence). The CDR3 has 14 residues. V was pared by 5 bases and J by 1 base, with 12 bases between. This clonotype was obtained from a woman under 40 in good health. The chain carries TRBV7-9 and TRBJ2-7, with D possibly called TRBD1 or TRBD2 (5 bases each). Sequenced material: memory CD8+ T cells sorted from blood. The subset was: CD45RO+ cells pooled with CCR7-negative TemRA cells. The CDR3 reads CASSPGAGSYEQYF. The CDR3 nucleotides read TGTGCCAGCAGCCCCGGGGCAGGGTCCTACGAGCAGTACTTC.